This TCR beta chain is from a study of blood T cell repertoires in COVID-19. Study-wide background: The origin of the acute and convalescent COVID-19 samples was the United States, Italy and Spain. Nucleic acid was either cDNA or gDNA, and it came from T cells, B-cell-depleted T cells, or PBMCs.

The assay was immunoSEQ multiplex PCR, and TCRdb's table has in-frame clones only and misses some. The sample yields nearly 250,000 clones, about 84% seen once. The CDR3 runs to 16 residues. Germline V gene lookup returns CDR1 SGDLS and CDR2 YYNGEE. V shed 4 bases and J shed 5 bases, with 21 bases lying between them. Enrolment of Seattle patients took place during active infection, and they were followed longitudinally. This clone was counted once. Input material: peripheral blood. The chain has TRBV9 and TRBJ1-1; D uncertain. This receptor was identified in an elderly woman with COVID-19, enrolled during active disease. CDR3 loop: CASSSQEAGVGTEAFF. The CDR3, as DNA: TGTGCCAGCAGCTCCCAGGAGGCGGGAGTAGGGACTGAAGCTTTCTTT.